The present T cell receptor beta chain was sequenced within a study of cytomegalovirus exposure and HLA in healthy donors. For the study at large: Membership in the Caucasian-associated ancestry cluster was found for 75% to 90% of approximately 400 genotyped donors. General study findings and limits: Across HLA loci, a later analysis found differing TCR association rates, with DRB1 most and HLA-C fewest. When analyzed later, a missense DCLRE1C variant was found to be linked to TCR beta V- and J-gene trimming.

V lost 2 bases and J lost 1, with 5 bases in between. The germline gives CDR1 LNHDA, CDR2 SQIVND (reference sequence). The CDR3 is made up of 13 amino acids. Notes on this clone: Its antigen is not identified.

PCR involved 60 Vbeta and 13 Jbeta primers. TCRdb's table, derived via immunoSEQ multiplex PCR, lists solely in-frame clones and lacks some. There are roughly 190,000 clones in the sample; over 70% occur only once, and about 3.8% lies in the top ten. Sequenced input: PBMCs. The J gene is TRBJ1-1, the V gene TRBV19; D is uncertain. The clonotype originates from a man between 45 and 60 years old in good health and CMV-seronegative. The CDR3 DNA reads TGTGCCAGTAGTATATACTGGAACACTGAAGCTTTCTTT. This sequence encodes CASSIYWNTEAFF.